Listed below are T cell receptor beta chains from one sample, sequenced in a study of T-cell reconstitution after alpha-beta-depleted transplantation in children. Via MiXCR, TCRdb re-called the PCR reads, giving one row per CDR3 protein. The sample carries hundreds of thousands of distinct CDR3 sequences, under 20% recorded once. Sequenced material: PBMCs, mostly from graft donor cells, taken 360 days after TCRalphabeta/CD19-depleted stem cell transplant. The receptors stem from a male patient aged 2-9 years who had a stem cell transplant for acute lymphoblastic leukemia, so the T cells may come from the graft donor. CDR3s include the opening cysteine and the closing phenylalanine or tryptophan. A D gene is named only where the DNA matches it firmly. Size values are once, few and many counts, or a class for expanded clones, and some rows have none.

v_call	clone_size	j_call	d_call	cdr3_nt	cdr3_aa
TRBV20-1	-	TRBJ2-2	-	TGCTGTGCTAGGGGGGAAGCGGGTTCATTAAACACCGGGGAGCTGTTTTTT	CCARGEAGSLNTGELFF
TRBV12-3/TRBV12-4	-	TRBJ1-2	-	TGTGCCAGCAGTTTAAACGTTCAGGGTGGCTACACCTTC	CASSLNVQGGYTF
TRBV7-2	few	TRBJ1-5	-	TGTGCCAGCAGTCCCCTTGACAGGCCCCATCAGCCCCAGCATTTT	CASSPLDRPHQPQHF
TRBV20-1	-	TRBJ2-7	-	TGCAGTGCTCGCTTTCCGGGACCACCTTACGAGCAGTACTTC	CSARFPGPPYEQYF
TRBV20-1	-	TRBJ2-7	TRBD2	TGCAGAAAGACTAGCGGGAGATACGAGCAGTACTTC	CRKTSGRYEQYF
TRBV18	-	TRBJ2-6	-	TGTGCCAGCTCACCAGGGACCTCTGGGGCCAACGTCCTGACTTTC	CASSPGTSGANVLTF
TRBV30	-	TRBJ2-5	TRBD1	TGTGCCTGGGGACAGGGGAGAGAGACCCAGTACTTC	CAWGQGRETQYF
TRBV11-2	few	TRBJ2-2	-	TGTGCCAGCAGCCTCCCTAGTGTTACCGGGGAGCTGTTTTTT	CASSLPSVTGELFF
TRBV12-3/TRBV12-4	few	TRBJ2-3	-	TGTGCCAGCAGTTTCGGACTGGAAAGCACAGATACGCAGTATTTT	CASSFGLESTDTQYF
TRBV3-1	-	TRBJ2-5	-	TGTGCCAGCACCAAGCATCCGGGCCTAAGCACACCGGAAGAGACCCAGTACTTC	CASTKHPGLSTPEETQYF
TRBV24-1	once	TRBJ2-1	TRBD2	TGTGCCACCAGCGCTGCGGGAGTCTGGTTCTTC	CATSAAGVWFF
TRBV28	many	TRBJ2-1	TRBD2	TGTGCCGCCCAACCCGGAGGAGCGGGAGGGAATGAGCAGTTCTTC	CAAQPGGAGGNEQFF
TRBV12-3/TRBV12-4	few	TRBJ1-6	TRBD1	TGTGCCAGCAGTTACCAGGACAGGGTTGAATCTTCACCCCTCCACTTT	CASSYQDRVESSPLHF
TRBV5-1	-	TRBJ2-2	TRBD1	TGCGCCAGCAGCTTTGGGACAGCAATAAGGAGCGGGGAGCTGTTTTTT	CASSFGTAIRSGELFF
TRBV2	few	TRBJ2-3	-	TGTGCCAGCAGTCCCCCAACAGGGCGAGACGAGTATAGCACAGATACGCAGTATTTT	CASSPPTGRDEYSTDTQYF
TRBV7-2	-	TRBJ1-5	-	TGTGCCAGCAGCTTAAAGGTTGGGTTTCAGCCCCAGCATTTT	CASSLKVGFQPQHF
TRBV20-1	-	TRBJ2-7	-	TGCAGTGCTAACCCCGCTCTCCGTACCTCCTACGAGCAGTACTTC	CSANPALRTSYEQYF
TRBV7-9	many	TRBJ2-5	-	TGTGCCAGCACCGTTTTGGGACTTCAAGAGACCCAGTACTTC	CASTVLGLQETQYF
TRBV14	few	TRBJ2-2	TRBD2	TGTGCCAGCAGCCATAGGGCACAAGTACTAGCGTCAAACACCGGGGAGCTGTTTTTT	CASSHRAQVLASNTGELFF
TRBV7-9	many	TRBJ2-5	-	TGTGCCAGCAGCCTCCAGTCGGAGACCCAGTACTTC	CASSLQSETQYF
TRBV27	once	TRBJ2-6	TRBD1	TGTGCCAGCAGATTGGACAGGAATATCTCTGGGGCCAACGTCCTGACTTTC	CASRLDRNISGANVLTF
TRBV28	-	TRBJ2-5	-	TGTGCCAGCAGTTTATTGAAGGAGGAAGAGACCCAGTACTTC	CASSLLKEEETQYF
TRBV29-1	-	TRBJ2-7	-	TGCAGCGTTATACCGGACGGTGGGACCTACGAGCAGTACTTC	CSVIPDGGTYEQYF
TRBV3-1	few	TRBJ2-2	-	TGTGCCAGCAGCCTTACACCCCAGGAGCTGTTTTTT	CASSLTPQELFF
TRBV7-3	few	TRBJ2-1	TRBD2	TGTGCCAGCAGCCTACTAGCGGGAGAATCCTACAATGAGCAGTTCTTC	CASSLLAGESYNEQFF
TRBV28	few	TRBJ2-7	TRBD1	TGTGCCAGCAGTTCGATATTCCGGGACAGGTACGAGCAGTACTTC	CASSSIFRDRYEQYF
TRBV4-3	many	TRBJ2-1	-	TGCGCCAGCAGCCAAGAAGGGGGGGATGAGCAGTTCTTC	CASSQEGGDEQFF
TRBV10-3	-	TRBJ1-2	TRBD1	TGTGCCATCAGTGGGACAGGGCTGGACAGGACCAGCAATGGCTACACCTTC	CAISGTGLDRTSNGYTF
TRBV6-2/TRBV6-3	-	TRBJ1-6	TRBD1	TGTGCCAGCAGTTCCCCAGGGGACAGGGGCGGTCTGTCCCTCCACTTT	CASSSPGDRGGLSLHF
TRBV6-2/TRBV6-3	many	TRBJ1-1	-	TGTGCCAGCAGAGTAAACACTGAAGCTTTCTTT	CASRVNTEAFF
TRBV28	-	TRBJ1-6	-	TGTGCCAGCAGCCCCGGGACGGCGAATTCACCCCTCCACTTT	CASSPGTANSPLHF
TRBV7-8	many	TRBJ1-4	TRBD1	TGTGCCAGCAGCTACAGGGGACGTAATGAAAAACTGTTTTTT	CASSYRGRNEKLFF
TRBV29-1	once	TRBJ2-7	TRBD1	TGCAGCGTCTACACACGACCGGGACAGGGACCCTACGAGCAGTACTTC	CSVYTRPGQGPYEQYF
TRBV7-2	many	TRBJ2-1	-	TGTGCCAGCAGCTTAAGAGTAAGCTCCTACAATGAGCAGTTCTTC	CASSLRVSSYNEQFF
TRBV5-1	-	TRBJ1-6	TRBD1	TGCGCCAGCAATCAGGGGGATAATTCACCCCTCCACTTT	CASNQGDNSPLHF
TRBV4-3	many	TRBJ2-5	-	TGCGCCAGCAGCCAAGATGGAGGGGGCCAGTACTTC	CASSQDGGGQYF
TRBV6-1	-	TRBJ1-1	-	TGTGCCAGCAGGATCCAGGGGAGCACTGAAGCTTTCTTT	CASRIQGSTEAFF
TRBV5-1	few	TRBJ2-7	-	TGCGCCAGCAGCTCCTCTCGCCTTGGGGAGCAGTACTTC	CASSSSRLGEQYF
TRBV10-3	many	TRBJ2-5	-	TGTGCCATCAGTGAGTCGGACCTCCAAGAGACCCAGTACTTC	CAISESDLQETQYF
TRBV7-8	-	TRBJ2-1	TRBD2	TGTGCCAGCAGCTTAGAACTGACTAGCGGGAATGAGCAGTTCTTC	CASSLELTSGNEQFF
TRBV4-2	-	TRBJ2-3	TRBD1	TGTGCCAGCAGCCAAAACAGGGGGCTCGGAGATACGCAGTATTTT	CASSQNRGLGDTQYF
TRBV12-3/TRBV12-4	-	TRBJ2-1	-	TGTGCCAGCAGTTGGGAGCGCCCGGTTAAGTTCTTC	CASSWERPVKFF
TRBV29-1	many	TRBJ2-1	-	TGCAGCGTTGAAGATCCCGTTTACAATGAGCAGTTCTTC	CSVEDPVYNEQFF
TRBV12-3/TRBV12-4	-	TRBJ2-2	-	TGTGCCAGCGCTAAGCTCCTTGCCCACACCGGGGAGCTGTTTTTT	CASAKLLAHTGELFF
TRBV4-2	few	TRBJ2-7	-	TGTGCCAGCAGCCGTAGCCAGGCCTCCTACGAGCAGTACTTC	CASSRSQASYEQYF
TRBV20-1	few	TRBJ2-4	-	TGCAGTGCTCCCCCAGGGGGGGGGTCCAAAAACATTCAGTACTTC	CSAPPGGGSKNIQYF
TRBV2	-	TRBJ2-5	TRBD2	TGTGCCAGCAGTGAGGGGACTAGCGCCCAAGAGACCCAGTACTTC	CASSEGTSAQETQYF
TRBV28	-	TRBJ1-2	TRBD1	TGTGCCACCTTAGAGGGAGGGGGCGACTATGGCTACACCTTC	CATLEGGGDYGYTF
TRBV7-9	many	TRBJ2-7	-	TGTGCCAGCAGCTTAGATCCGAGATCCTACGAGCAGTACTTC	CASSLDPRSYEQYF
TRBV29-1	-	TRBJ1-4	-	TGCAGCGTGCAGAGGGGGAGGGGTGAAAAACTGTTTTTT	CSVQRGRGEKLFF
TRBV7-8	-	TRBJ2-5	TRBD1	TGTGCCAGCAGCTTAGGCCCGCTGGGACAGGGCCTCGGGACCCAGTACTTC	CASSLGPLGQGLGTQYF
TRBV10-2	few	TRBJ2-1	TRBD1	TGCGCCAGCAGTGAGGGACAGAACAGGGGGCACCTTTACAATGAGCAGTTCTTC	CASSEGQNRGHLYNEQFF